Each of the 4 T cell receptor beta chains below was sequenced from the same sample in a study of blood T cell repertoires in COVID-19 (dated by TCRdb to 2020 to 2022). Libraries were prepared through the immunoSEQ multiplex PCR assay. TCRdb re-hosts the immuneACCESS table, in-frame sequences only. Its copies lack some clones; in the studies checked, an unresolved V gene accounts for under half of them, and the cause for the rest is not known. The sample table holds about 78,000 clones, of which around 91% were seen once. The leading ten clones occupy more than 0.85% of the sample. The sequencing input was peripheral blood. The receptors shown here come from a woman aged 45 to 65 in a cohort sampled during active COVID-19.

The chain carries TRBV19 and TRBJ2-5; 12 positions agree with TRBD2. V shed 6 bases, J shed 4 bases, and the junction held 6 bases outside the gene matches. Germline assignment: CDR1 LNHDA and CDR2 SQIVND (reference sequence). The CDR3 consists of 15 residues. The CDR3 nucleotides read TGTGCCAGTAGGACAGGGGGACTAGCGGGAGAGACCCAGTACTTC. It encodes CASRTGGLAGETQYF.

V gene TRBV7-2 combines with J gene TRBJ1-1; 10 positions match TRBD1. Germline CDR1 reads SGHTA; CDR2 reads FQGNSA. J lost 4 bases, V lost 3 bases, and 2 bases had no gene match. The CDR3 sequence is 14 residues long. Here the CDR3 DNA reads TGTGCCAGCAGCTTGGGGACAGGGGCCACTGAAGCTTTCTTT. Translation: CASSLGTGATEAFF.

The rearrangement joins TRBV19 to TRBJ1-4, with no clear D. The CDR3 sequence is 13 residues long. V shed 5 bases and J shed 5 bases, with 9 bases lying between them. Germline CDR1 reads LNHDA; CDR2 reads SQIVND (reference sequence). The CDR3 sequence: CASSGGLNEKLFF. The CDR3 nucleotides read TGTGCCAGTAGTGGAGGGTTGAATGAAAAACTGTTTTTT.

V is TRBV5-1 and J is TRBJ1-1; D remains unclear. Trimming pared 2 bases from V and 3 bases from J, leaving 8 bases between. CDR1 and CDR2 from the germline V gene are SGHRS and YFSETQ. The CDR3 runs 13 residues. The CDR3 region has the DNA TGCGCCAGCAGCTTCGTCGGGGACACTGAAGCTTTCTTT. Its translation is CASSFVGDTEAFF. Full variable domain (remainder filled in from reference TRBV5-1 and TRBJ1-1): KAGVTQTPRYLIKTRGQQVTLSCSPISGHRSVSWYQQTPGQGLQFLFEYFSETQRNKGNFPGRFSGRQFSNSRSEMNVSTLELGDSALYLCASSFVGDTEAFFGQGTRLTVV.